The 29 T cell receptor beta chains given below trace back to one sample, sequenced in a study of blood T cell repertoires in COVID-19. TCRdb's copy holds only in-frame clones and misses some; the assay was immunoSEQ multiplex PCR. The sample shows over 200,000 clones, 80% to 85% of them seen only once. The specimen was PBMCs or T cells enriched from blood (not recorded which). Receptors were obtained from a woman aged 45-65 years with acute COVID-19.

The chain couples TRBV9 to TRBJ1-6; tentative D call: TRBD1 (5 bases). This CDR3 comprises 14 residues. V lost 1 base and J 8 bases, leaving 10 bases between the germline ends. The germline CDR1 and CDR2 sequences are SGDLS and YYNGEE. CDR3 sequence (DNA): TGTGCCAGCAGCGTAAAGGGGAGGGATTCACCCCTCCACTTT. Residues: CASSVKGRDSPLHF.

The V and J genes are TRBV12-3 or TRBV12-4 and TRBJ1-2, with 8 nucleotides matching TRBD1. V dropped 5 bases and J dropped 4; count of bases not matched to a gene: 3. The CDR3 has 13 amino acids. The CDR3: CASSPTGGYGYTF. The CDR3 DNA sequence: TGTGCCAGCAGTCCAACAGGGGGCTATGGCTACACCTTC.

V usage is TRBV27 and J usage is TRBJ2-3; 9 nucleotides agree with TRBD2. The CDR3 runs to 17 residues. CDR1 is MNHEY and CDR2 is SMNVEV in the germline V gene (reference sequence). The V segment lost 2 bases and the J segment 0 bases; nucleotides outside the gene matches: 6. CDR3 DNA sequence: TGTGCCAGCAGTTTAGGGGCTAGCGGGGCTAGCACAGATACGCAGTATTTT. Protein: CASSLGASGASTDTQYF.

This rearrangement joins TRBV7-9 to TRBJ2-2, with D perhaps matching TRBD2 (6 bases). The V end lost 4 bases, the J end lost 3 bases, and 9 bases lay between the germline ends. This CDR3 spans 14 amino acids. Germline loops: CDR1 SEHNR, CDR2 FQNEAQ (reference sequence). CDR3 sequence reads: CASSSGLYTGELFF. The DNA of the CDR3 is TGTGCCAGCAGCTCGGGACTCTACACCGGGGAGCTGTTTTTT.

In the case of this clone: This sample includes further DNA sequences coding for the same CDR3. J is TRBJ1-1 and V is TRBV12-3 or TRBV12-4, with 10 bases that match TRBD1. This CDR3 spans 13 amino acids. The junction had 4 bases not matched to a gene; V was cut back by 8 bases and J by 4 bases. The DNA for the CDR3 is TGTGCCAGCTCAAGGACAGGGGGCACTGAAGCTTTCTTT. Residues: CASSRTGGTEAFF.

The V call is TRBV6-4, the J call TRBJ2-1; D is perhaps TRBD2 (6 bases). This CDR3 contains 13 residues. Trimming shortened V by 10 bases and J by 2 bases, and 12 bases separated the two germline ends. Germline V gene sequence: CDR1 MRHNA, CDR2 SNTAGT. CDR3 DNA: TGTGCCATCGTAGCGGTAACCTACAATGAGCAGTTCTTC. This gives the protein CAIVAVTYNEQFF.

This clone has a single count. The chain's CDR3 is CASSSSWGVSNQPQHF. The CDR3 DNA is TGTGCCAGCAGTTCCTCTTGGGGGGTTAGCAATCAGCCCCAGCATTTT. The rearrangement links TRBV27 to TRBJ1-5, with TRBD1 as a possible D gene (5 bases). This CDR3 has 16 amino acids. Trimming pared 4 bases from V and 0 bases from J, leaving 13 bases between. Germline lookup yields CDR1 MNHEY and CDR2 SMNVEV (reference sequence).

This clone was seen a single time. The chain has TRBV7-6 and TRBJ2-2; D call uncertain. Trimming left V 5 bases short and J 5 bases short, with 15 bases between. The CDR3 has 15 residues. The germline V gene has CDR1 SGHVS and CDR2 FNYEAQ. CDR3 amino acids: CASSSLPLVTGELFF. As DNA, the CDR3 is TGTGCCAGCAGCAGTCTACCGCTAGTTACCGGGGAGCTGTTTTTT. Combining the CDR3 with reference TRBV7-6 and TRBJ2-2 gives the whole variable domain GAGVSQSPRYKVTKRGQDVALRCDPISGHVSLYWYRQALGQGPEFLTYFNYEAQQDKSGLPNDRFSAERPEGSISTLTIQRTEQRDSAMYRCASSSLPLVTGELFFGEGSRLTVL.

The chain joins TRBV9 to TRBJ1-6; 10 positions match TRBD1. This CDR3 has 16 residues. V lost 6 bases, J lost 8 bases, and 11 bases stayed unmatched. Germline assignment: CDR1 SGDLS and CDR2 YYNGEE. The chain's CDR3 is CASTTSPGTGDSPLHF. As DNA, the CDR3 is TGTGCCAGCACGACCAGCCCGGGGACAGGGGATTCACCCCTCCACTTT.

The genes are TRBV6-2 or TRBV6-3 and TRBJ2-1; D remains ambiguous. The CDR3 runs 12 residues. CDR1 is MNHEY, CDR2 SVGEGT, per germline. Trimming removed 3 bases from V and 6 bases from J, with 6 bases in between. This CDR3 is CASSYSSNEQFF. The DNA for the CDR3 is TGTGCCAGCAGTTATTCTTCCAATGAGCAGTTCTTC.

The genes are TRBV4-3 and TRBJ1-2; the D gene is possibly TRBD1 (5 bases). CDR1 and CDR2 from the germline V gene are LGHNA and YSLEER. The ends were cut back, 0 bases at V and 8 bases at J, with 16 bases in the middle. This CDR3 has 15 amino acids. The CDR3, as DNA: TGCGCCAGCAGCCAAGATGGGCAGTCTAGACAGGGCTACACCTTC. As protein: CASSQDGQSRQGYTF.

Regarding this clone: A read error may account for a junction end that differs from germline. The chain joins TRBV12-5 to TRBJ2-7; 7 nucleotides agree with TRBD2. Germline lookup yields CDR1 LGHNT and CDR2 FRNRAP. This CDR3 is 15 amino acids long. The CDR3 nucleotides are TGTGCTAGTGGTTTGGTACGCGGGAGTTCCACGACACGAAACTTC. It is translated as CASGLVRGSSTTRNF.

The V gene is TRBV14, the J gene TRBJ1-2; a weak D match, TRBD1 (6 bases). Deletions cut 4 bases from V and 9 bases from J, with 15 bases between. The CDR3 totals 13 residues. Germline CDR1 SGHDN, CDR2 FVKESK. For the CDR3, the DNA is TGTGCCAGCAGCCCGATAAGGGGGTTGAGCTACACCTTC. Residues: CASSPIRGLSYTF.

J is TRBJ2-7 and V is TRBV6-2 or TRBV6-3; a possible D gene is TRBD1 (6 bases). The CDR3 loop spans 17 amino acids. Germline CDR1 is MNHEY and CDR2 is SVGEGT. Trimming shortened V by 0 bases and J by 0 bases, and 15 bases separated the two germline ends. The CDR3 DNA is TGTGCCAGCAGTTACTCGCATGAGGGGACATCCTCCTACGAGCAGTACTTC. It yields the protein CASSYSHEGTSSYEQYF.

This clone has a single count. V is TRBV30 and J is TRBJ2-3; D gene uncertain. This CDR3 is built from 13 residues. CDR1 GTSNPN and CDR2 SVGIG come from the germline V gene (reference sequence). V lost 0 bases and J 7 bases, leaving 11 bases between the germline ends. The CDR3: CAWSVNRVNTQYF. In DNA form, the CDR3 reads TGTGCCTGGAGTGTTAACCGAGTTAATACGCAGTATTTT.

V gene TRBV7-2 combines with J gene TRBJ2-1, with a tentative D call TRBD2 (5 bases). The V gene lost 1 base and the J gene lost 7 bases, with 14 bases spanning the gap. The CDR3 loop spans 15 amino acids. Germline lookup yields CDR1 SGHTA and CDR2 FQGNSA. The CDR3 here is CASSLGRADWNEQFF. CDR3 nucleotide sequence: TGTGCCAGCAGCTTAGGTCGGGCGGACTGGAATGAGCAGTTCTTC. Full variable domain (missing parts from reference TRBV7-2 and TRBJ2-1): GAGVSQSPSNKVTEKGKDVELRCDPISGHTALYWYRQSLGQGLEFLIYFQGNSAPDKSGLPSDRFSAERTGGSVSTLTIQRTQQEDSAVYLCASSLGRADWNEQFFGPGTRLTVL.

CDR3 residues: CASSLSQGHNEQFF. The DNA for the CDR3 is TGTGCCAGCAGCTTATCCCAGGGCCACAATGAGCAGTTCTTC. V and J are TRBV7-3 and TRBJ2-1; the D gene is possibly TRBD1 (5 bases). Germline-derived CDR1 and CDR2 are SGHTA and FQGTGA. This CDR3 has 14 amino acids. Trimming shortened V by 2 bases and J by 5 bases, and 10 bases separated the two germline ends.

The rearrangement links TRBV2 to TRBJ1-1; D unresolved. CDR3 size: 11 residues. Germline loops: CDR1 SNHLY, CDR2 FYNNEI. Trimming removed 3 bases from V and 4 bases from J, with 3 bases in between. CDR3 in DNA: TGTGCCAGCAGTGATAGCACTGAAGCTTTCTTT. This gives the protein CASSDSTEAFF.

The chain recombines TRBV28 with TRBJ1-2; 7 bases align to TRBD1. After removal of 5 bases from V and 7 bases from J, the junction contained 7 bases not matched to a gene. The germline V gene has CDR1 MDHEN and CDR2 SYDVKM. CDR3 length: 13 residues. The DNA for the CDR3 is TGTGCCAGCAGTCCACAGGGGAGAGGTGGCTACACCTTC. Translated, it gives CASSPQGRGGYTF.

This clone was seen more than once but under ten times. The rearrangement uses TRBV7-2 and TRBJ2-5; 7 bases are a match to TRBD1. This CDR3 contains 13 residues. CDR1 and CDR2 from the germline V gene are SGHTA and FQGNSA. V shed 4 bases and J 7 bases; nucleotides not matched to a gene: 6. The CDR3 spells CASSWGTEGTQYF. CDR3 in DNA: TGTGCCAGCAGCTGGGGGACAGAAGGGACCCAGTACTTC.

The sample holds a few counts of this clone. The chain recombines TRBV7-2 with TRBJ1-5; TRBD1 agrees at 9 bases. The CDR3 is 15 residues long. Germline V gene sequence: CDR1 SGHTA, CDR2 FQGNSA. Trimming took 1 base from V and 6 from J; bases not matched to a gene: 4. This CDR3 is CASSLGGQGGQPQHF. In nucleotides, the CDR3 is TGTGCCAGCAGCTTAGGGGGACAGGGTGGTCAGCCCCAGCATTTT.

This rearrangement joins TRBV6-5 to TRBJ2-1; 11 bases are a match to TRBD2. Losses at the gene ends were 9 bases for V and 4 bases for J; bases not matched to a gene: 8. The CDR3 is made up of 15 amino acids. The V gene's germline CDR1 is MNHEY and CDR2 SVGAGI. CDR3 loop: CARKSIAGGYNEQFF. The CDR3 DNA follows: TGTGCCAGGAAATCGATAGCGGGGGGGTACAATGAGCAGTTCTTC.

The V call is TRBV7-6, the J call TRBJ2-7; the D gene is possibly TRBD1 (6 bases). The CDR3 covers 15 residues. Trimming cost V 3 bases and J 6 bases, with 18 bases left between them. CDR1 and CDR2 (germline): SGHVS, FNYEAQ. The CDR3 nucleotides are TGTGCCAGCAGCTTGATGACAGGAGATTCGGGCGAGCAGTACTTC. It encodes CASSLMTGDSGEQYF.

This clone was seen just once. The gene calls are TRBV12-3 or TRBV12-4 and TRBJ1-1, with TRBD1 as a possible D gene (5 bases). V lost 5 bases to trimming and J lost 4 bases, with 11 bases between them. The CDR3 is 13 amino acids. In DNA, the CDR3 is TGTGCCAGCAGTCTGGGGGGTGTCACTGAAGCTTTCTTT. It specifies CASSLGGVTEAFF.

The chain couples TRBV24-1 to TRBJ2-1, with 10 nucleotides matching TRBD2. The J segment lost 1 base and the V segment lost 9 bases, leaving 8 bases of the junction unmatched. The germline V gene has CDR1 KGHDR and CDR2 SFDVKD. The CDR3 contains 16 residues. CDR3 coding DNA: TGTGCCACCGGCCCCGTAGCGGGAGGTTCCTACAATGAGCAGTTCTTC. It is translated as CATGPVAGGSYNEQFF.

The chain is built from TRBV6-1 and TRBJ1-5; 7 bases are shared with TRBD1. Germline V gene lookup returns CDR1 MNHNS and CDR2 SASEGT. This CDR3 is built from 15 residues. Trimming at V came to 3 bases and at J to 3 bases, leaving 5 bases not matched to a gene. CDR3 amino acids: CASSDRDRFNQPQHF. CDR3 bases: TGTGCCAGCAGTGACCGGGACAGATTCAATCAGCCCCAGCATTTT.

This chain uses TRBV6-5 with TRBJ2-7, with 9 positions matching TRBD1. The V segment lost 6 bases and the J segment 6 bases; nucleotides outside the gene matches: 9. The germline CDR1 and CDR2 sequences are MNHEY and SVGAGI. This CDR3 has 14 residues. CDR3 nucleotides: TGTGCCAGCAGAGCTACCGGGACAGGGAGCGAGCAGTACTTC. Translating gives CASRATGTGSEQYF.

This chain joins TRBV29-1 and TRBJ2-7; 9 nucleotides match TRBD1. V lost 2 bases to trimming and J lost 2 bases; unmatched junction nucleotides: 4. Germline V gene lookup returns CDR1 SQVTM and CDR2 ANQGSEA. The CDR3 sequence is 14 residues long. The CDR3 sequence is CSVELGTGPYEQYF. CDR3 in DNA: TGCAGCGTTGAATTAGGGACAGGGCCCTACGAGCAGTACTTC.

This chain joins TRBV29-1 and TRBJ2-3; D is ambiguous. The CDR3 is 14 residues long. With 3 bases removed from V and 6 bases from J, the gap between germline ends came to 16 bases. Germline V gives CDR1 SQVTM, CDR2 ANQGSEA. The CDR3 protein is CSVDLRQTVDTQYF. CDR3 bases: TGCAGCGTTGATCTCCGGCAGACTGTTGATACGCAGTATTTT.